A single sample is the source of the 30 T cell receptor beta chains below, sequenced in a study of blood T cell repertoires in COVID-19. Profiling relied on immunoSEQ multiplex PCR, and the TCRdb table lists in-frame clones only, not all of them. Of roughly 47,000 clones listed, approximately 85% are singletons. Material for sequencing was peripheral blood. These receptors all stem from a woman at least 80 years old with COVID-19, enrolled during active disease.

The chain has TRBV7-2 and TRBJ2-7; D not resolved. The CDR3 is 12 residues long. V shed 5 bases and J shed 0 bases, with 5 bases lying between them. CDR1 is SGHTA, CDR2 FQGNSA, per germline. CDR3 protein: CASSPSSYEQYF. As DNA, the CDR3 is TGTGCCAGCAGCCCATCCTCCTACGAGCAGTACTTC.

There are a few counts of this clone. This chain links TRBV6-5 with TRBJ2-1; no firm D call. The CDR3 loop spans 13 amino acids. Germline lookup yields CDR1 MNHEY and CDR2 SVGAGI. Trimming removed 2 bases at V and 10 bases at J, with 12 bases between. Here the CDR3 DNA reads TGTGCCAGCAGTTACGGTCTAGAAGGCGAGCAGTTCTTC. Its protein product is CASSYGLEGEQFF.

The chain couples TRBV5-8 to TRBJ1-1; the D is unclear. The germline CDR1 and CDR2 sequences are SGHTS and YDEGEE. V was pared by 2 bases and J by 0 bases, with 11 bases between. This CDR3 comprises 15 residues. The chain's CDR3 is CASSFTGYMNTEAFF. As DNA, the CDR3 is TGTGCCAGCAGCTTCACGGGATACATGAACACTGAAGCTTTCTTT.

The J gene is TRBJ2-3, the V gene TRBV7-2; 8 bases are a match to TRBD2. V lost 6 bases, J lost 1 base, and 3 bases stayed unmatched. CDR3 length: 14 amino acids. Germline V gene data show CDR1 as SGHTA and CDR2 as FQGNSA. This CDR3 is CASRPTSGTDTQYF. DNA of the CDR3: TGTGCCAGCAGACCGACTAGCGGCACAGATACGCAGTATTTT.

The V gene is TRBV7-2, the J gene TRBJ2-3; 7 nucleotides match TRBD1. CDR1 and CDR2 from the germline V gene are SGHTA and FQGNSA. Trimming cost V 1 base and J 4 bases; bases outside gene matches: 5. This CDR3 has 15 amino acids. The chain's CDR3 is CASSLVIGGADTQYF. CDR3 in DNA: TGTGCCAGCAGCTTAGTTATAGGGGGCGCAGATACGCAGTATTTT.

This chain joins TRBV10-1 and TRBJ2-7; 12 positions agree with TRBD2. The CDR3 is 19 amino acids. V shed 6 bases and J 1 base; nucleotides not matched to a gene: 16. Germline loops: CDR1 WNHNN, CDR2 SYGVQD (reference sequence). The CDR3 DNA follows: TGCGCCAGCAGGATACTAGCTAGCGGGGGGGCCCTAGGGTCCTACGAGCAGTACTTC. Protein: CASRILASGGALGSYEQYF.

The chain couples TRBV18 to TRBJ2-1, with 13 nucleotides matching TRBD2. CDR3 size: 15 residues. CDR1 and CDR2 from the germline V gene are KGHSH and LQKENI. V lost 3 bases to trimming and J lost 5 bases; unmatched junction nucleotides: 1. This CDR3 is CASSPGTSGNNEQFF. DNA for the CDR3: TGTGCCAGCTCACCCGGGACTAGCGGGAACAATGAGCAGTTCTTC.

J is TRBJ2-1 and V is TRBV4-3, with 10 bases that match TRBD1. CDR1 is LGHNA and CDR2 is YSLEER in the germline V gene. The V segment lost 1 base and the J segment 4 bases; nucleotides outside the gene matches: 1. This CDR3 comprises 15 residues. CDR3 in amino acids: CASSQGQGAYNEQFF. CDR3 nucleotides: TGCGCCAGCAGCCAAGGACAGGGGGCTTACAATGAGCAGTTCTTC.

V gene TRBV11-3 combines with J gene TRBJ2-2, with 9 bases matching TRBD1. Germline CDR1 and CDR2: SGHNT and YENEEA. There are 14 residues in the CDR3. The V segment lost 5 bases and the J segment 4 bases; nucleotides outside the gene matches: 2. CDR3 sequence reads: CASSRQGGTGELFF. DNA of the CDR3: TGTGCCAGCAGCCGACAGGGGGGCACCGGGGAGCTGTTTTTT.

This chain uses TRBV12-3 or TRBV12-4 with TRBJ2-2; TRBD2 matches at 7 bases. This CDR3 is 13 amino acids long. V was pared by 4 bases and J by 6 bases, with 2 bases of the junction left unmatched. DNA for the CDR3: TGTGCCAGCAGTTGGGGGGGTCCCGGGGAGCTGTTTTTT. Residues: CASSWGGPGELFF.

In this sample, this clone turned up once. This chain uses TRBV6-5 with TRBJ1-5, with 7 nucleotides matching TRBD1. CDR1 and CDR2 (germline): MNHEY, SVGAGI. J lost 7 bases, V lost 0 bases, and 6 bases had no gene match. This CDR3 is built from 15 residues. CDR3 sequence reads: CASSYSNRGQQPQHF. The DNA of the CDR3 is TGTGCCAGCAGTTACTCGAACAGGGGTCAACAGCCCCAGCATTTT.

This chain uses TRBV24-1 with TRBJ2-3, with D unclear. The CDR3 has 12 amino acids. The germline CDR1 and CDR2 sequences are KGHDR and SFDVKD. Deletions cut 6 bases from V and 2 bases from J, with 5 bases between. CDR3 bases: TGTGCCACCAGTCTACCCACAGATACGCAGTATTTT. This codes for CATSLPTDTQYF.

The chain links TRBV5-1 to TRBJ2-3, with D possibly matching TRBD2 (5 bases). This CDR3 contains 14 residues. V was trimmed by 1 base and J by 6 bases, leaving 12 bases between them. Germline loops: CDR1 SGHRS, CDR2 YFSETQ. CDR3 bases: TGCGCCAGCAGCTTGTCCTCGGGGATGGATACGCAGTATTTT. This sequence encodes CASSLSSGMDTQYF.

The chain recombines TRBV5-4 with TRBJ2-7; TRBD2 matches at 8 bases. From germline, CDR1 is SGHNT and CDR2 YYREEE (reference sequence). V trimming: 3 bases; J trimming: 1 base; junction bases outside the gene matches: 9. The CDR3 consists of 16 residues. CDR3 residues: CASSSTRLATSYEQYF. The DNA for the CDR3 is TGTGCCAGCAGCTCGACGCGACTAGCGACATCCTACGAGCAGTACTTC.

This clone was observed a few times. J is TRBJ2-3 and V is TRBV2, with D unclear. The CDR3 is made up of 11 amino acids. V was cut by 5 bases and J by 5 bases, with 5 bases left in between. Germline V gives CDR1 SNHLY, CDR2 FYNNEI. The CDR3 coding sequence is TGTGCCAGCAGTCCCATAGATACGCAGTATTTT. Its protein product is CASSPIDTQYF. Looking up the rest from reference TRBV2 and TRBJ2-3 gives the full variable domain: EPEVTQTPSHQVTQMGQEVILRCVPISNHLYFYWYRQILGQKVEFLVSFYNNEISEKSEIFDDQFSVERPDGSNFTLKIRSTKLEDSAMYFCASSPIDTQYFGPGTRLTVL.

This sequence joins TRBV28 and TRBJ1-5; 8 bases are shared with TRBD1. Trimming took 3 bases from V and 7 from J; bases not matched to a gene: 5. CDR1 MDHEN and CDR2 SYDVKM come from the germline V gene. This CDR3 region has 14 residues. CDR3 DNA: TGTGCCAGCAGTTTCCCAGGGGGCGGACAGCCCCAGCATTTT. Its protein is CASSFPGGGQPQHF. The whole variable domain, filled in from reference TRBV28 and TRBJ1-5, reads DVKVTQSSRYLVKRTGEKVFLECVQDMDHENMFWYRQDPGLGLRLIYFSYDVKMKEKGDIPEGYSVSREKKERFSLILESASTNQTSMYLCASSFPGGGQPQHFGDGTRLSIL.

The rearrangement joins TRBV27 to TRBJ1-2; a weak D match, TRBD1 (5 bases). Germline V lookup: CDR1 MNHEY, CDR2 SMNVEV (reference sequence). The CDR3 is 15 residues long. V was clipped by 8 bases and J by 0 bases, with 16 bases between them. DNA of the CDR3: TGTGCCAGCTCCCCCGGCGGGGCCTCTAACTATGGCTACACCTTC. Translation gives CASSPGGASNYGYTF.

The chain's CDR3 is CASSEGLAGVNTQYF. CDR3 in DNA: TGTGCCAGCTCAGAGGGACTAGCGGGAGTTAATACGCAGTATTTT. This chain links TRBV18 with TRBJ2-3; 14 bases align to TRBD2. Trimming at V came to 5 bases and at J to 7 bases, leaving 5 bases not matched to a gene. The germline V gene has CDR1 KGHSH and CDR2 LQKENI. The CDR3 length is 15 residues.

The V and J genes are TRBV7-2 and TRBJ1-2; D is unresolved. Germline V lookup: CDR1 SGHTA, CDR2 FQGNSA. The CDR3 contains 16 residues. Trimming stripped 5 bases from V and 4 bases from J, with 20 bases between. This CDR3 is CASSPVRRGLSYGYTF. CDR3 DNA sequence: TGTGCCAGCAGCCCCGTGAGGCGCGGTTTGAGCTATGGCTACACCTTC.

The rearrangement links TRBV12-5 to TRBJ2-5; D might be TRBD1 (7 bases). The V and J ends lost 6 bases and 5 bases respectively, with 13 bases between them. Germline V gene data show CDR1 as LGHNT and CDR2 as FRNRAP. This CDR3 spans 13 amino acids. Here the CDR3 DNA reads TGTGCTAGTGGCTCCTCAGGGGGGGAGACCCAGTACTTC. Its translation is CASGSSGGETQYF.

The chain is built from TRBV7-2 and TRBJ1-2; 8 bases match TRBD1. The CDR3 is made up of 14 amino acids. Germline assignment: CDR1 SGHTA and CDR2 FQGNSA. With 5 bases clipped from V and 9 bases from J, the junction kept 11 bases outside the gene matches. CDR3 DNA: TGTGCCAGCAGCCAAGGGACAGGCCAGGGGAGCTACACCTTC. Its translation is CASSQGTGQGSYTF.

The chain joins TRBV7-3 to TRBJ2-1, with 13 bases identical to TRBD2. CDR3 length: 16 amino acids. V was clipped by 5 bases and J by 6 bases; unmatched bases: 7. The germline gives CDR1 SGHTA, CDR2 FQGTGA. CDR3 coding DNA: TGTGCCAGCAGCCTCACTAGCGGGAGGGCCCTCAATGAGCAGTTCTTC. Translated, it gives CASSLTSGRALNEQFF.

This clone came up a few times. Other DNA sequences in the same sample also yield this CDR3. The CDR3 bases are TGTGCTAGTGGTTTGGGAACAGGGTCGGGAAACACCATATATTTT. Translation gives CASGLGTGSGNTIYF. The chain employs TRBV12-5 and TRBJ1-3; tentatively, D is TRBD1 (6 bases). The CDR3 has 15 residues. The germline V gene encodes CDR1 LGHNT and CDR2 FRNRAP. Trimming took 1 base from V and 4 from J, leaving 11 bases between them. Using reference TRBV12-5 and TRBJ1-3 for the parts outside the CDR3, the full variable domain is DARVTQTPRHKVTEMGQEVTMRCQPILGHNTVFWYRQTMMQGLELLAYFRNRAPLDDSGMPKDRFSAEMPDATLATLKIQPSEPRDSAVYFCASGLGTGSGNTIYFGEGSWLTVV.

V usage is TRBV9 and J usage is TRBJ2-1, with D perhaps TRBD2 (7 bases). This CDR3 has 16 amino acids. The germline V gene has CDR1 SGDLS and CDR2 YYNGEE. Trimming left V 4 bases short and J 8 bases short, with 22 bases between. CDR3 coding DNA: TGTGCCAGCAGCCCCCAGCGCTGGGGGGGCGGGGATGAGCAGTTCTTC. It codes for CASSPQRWGGGDEQFF.

This rearrangement joins TRBV5-1 to TRBJ2-1; D may be TRBD2 (7 bases). CDR3 length: 15 amino acids. Looked up from germline, CDR1 is SGHRS and CDR2 is YFSETQ. V dropped 3 bases and J dropped 9 bases, with 19 bases sitting between them. Written as DNA, the CDR3 is TGCGCCAGCAGCTCCTTCCTCGGGGGGCCGGGTGAGCAGTTCTTC. Protein: CASSSFLGGPGEQFF.

The rearrangement uses TRBV7-8 and TRBJ2-3; TRBD2 aligns across 10 bases. The CDR3 totals 16 residues. Unmatched junction bases numbered 7, after V lost 5 bases and J lost 2 bases. The germline gives CDR1 SGHVS, CDR2 FQNEAQ. CDR3 loop: CASSPLAGGYTDTQYF. CDR3 nucleotide sequence: TGTGCCAGCAGCCCGTTAGCGGGGGGATACACAGATACGCAGTATTTT.

The chain has TRBV28 and TRBJ2-7; D not resolved. The V end lost 7 bases, the J end lost 3 bases, and 10 bases lay between the germline ends. Per the germline V gene, CDR1 is MDHEN and CDR2 is SYDVKM. The CDR3 extends over 12 amino acids. The CDR3 nucleotides read TGTGCCAGCAAAGCACTAAACTACGAGCAGTACTTC. This translates into CASKALNYEQYF.

V is TRBV6-2 or TRBV6-3 and J is TRBJ2-7; 12 nucleotides agree with TRBD2. This CDR3 is built from 17 residues. J gave up 4 bases and V 4 bases, and 11 bases lay outside the gene matches. Germline assignment: CDR1 MNHEY and CDR2 SVGEGT. CDR3 bases: TGTGCCAGCAGTTTAGGCACCACTAGCGGGGGGCTGTACGAGCAGTACTTC. Protein sequence: CASSLGTTSGGLYEQYF.

The chain couples TRBV10-3 to TRBJ1-4; D ambiguous. Germline lookup yields CDR1 ENHRY and CDR2 SYGVKD. Trimming pared 3 bases from V and 0 bases from J, leaving 8 bases between. The CDR3 consists of 15 residues. The DNA for the CDR3 is TGTGCCATCAGTGATGTGAGAGCAACTAATGAAAAACTGTTTTTT. Translating it yields CAISDVRATNEKLFF.

V and J are TRBV5-4 and TRBJ2-1; 7 bases map to TRBD2. V trimming: 2 bases; J trimming: 7 bases; junction bases outside the gene matches: 6. The germline CDR1 and CDR2 sequences are SGHNT and YYREEE (reference sequence). This CDR3 contains 14 residues. Written as DNA, the CDR3 is TGTGCCAGCAGCTTCCGCGGGAGAAGGAATGAGCAGTTCTTC. It codes for CASSFRGRRNEQFF.